One sample yielded the 22 T cell receptor beta chains listed below, sequenced in a study of blood T cell repertoires in COVID-19. Clones were read by immunoSEQ multiplex PCR, and TCRdb kept only the in-frame ones, dropping some. The top ten clones hold roughly 12% of a sample with about 140,000 clones, 87% of them seen once. Sequenced sample: PBMCs or T cells enriched from blood (not recorded which). The receptor set was obtained from a man aged 60 to 75 who had recovered from COVID-19.

This chain connects TRBV29-1 to TRBJ1-2, with D maybe TRBD1 (5 bases). Trimming stripped 5 bases from V and 6 bases from J, with 13 bases between. CDR3 length: 12 residues. The germline gives CDR1 SQVTM, CDR2 ANQGSEA. CDR3 bases: TGCAGCGTTCTGACCAGGGTCCATGGCTACACCTTC. Residues: CSVLTRVHGYTF.

The V and J genes are TRBV7-9 and TRBJ1-4, with unresolved D. Germline CDR1 is SEHNR and CDR2 is FQNEAQ (reference sequence). CDR3 length equals 14 residues. V lost 3 bases to trimming and J lost 4 bases, with 9 bases between them. The CDR3 region is CASSLGHNNEKLFF. CDR3 bases: TGTGCCAGCAGCTTGGGCCACAATAATGAAAAACTGTTTTTT.

This clone appeared once. V gene TRBV15 combines with J gene TRBJ1-5; D gene uncertain. V lost 5 bases and J 3 bases, leaving 5 bases between the germline ends. This CDR3 comprises 12 residues. Germline values: CDR1 LNHNV, CDR2 YYDKDF (reference sequence). For the CDR3, the DNA is TGTGCCACCAGCTCGTACAATCAGCCCCAGCATTTT. This translates into CATSSYNQPQHF.

The rearrangement uses TRBV19 and TRBJ2-2; 10 bases agree with TRBD2. Germline CDR1 and CDR2: LNHDA and SQIVND (reference sequence). The CDR3 sequence is 14 residues long. V trimming: 10 bases; J trimming: 4 bases; junction bases outside the gene matches: 6. CDR3 sequence: CATSSGGLTGELFF. In DNA form, the CDR3 reads TGTGCCACGTCTAGCGGGGGCCTCACCGGGGAGCTGTTTTTT.

This clone was seen repeatedly, ten times or more. J is TRBJ2-7 and V is TRBV10-3; 8 bases line up with TRBD2. J was trimmed by 1 base and V by 7 bases; bases with no gene match: 6. The germline V gene encodes CDR1 ENHRY and CDR2 SYGVKD. The CDR3 is made up of 14 amino acids. CDR3 amino acids: CAIKEAGGSYEQYF. Written as DNA, the CDR3 is TGTGCCATCAAAGAGGCGGGAGGATCCTACGAGCAGTACTTC.

This sequence joins TRBV28 and TRBJ1-2, with D unresolved. The CDR3 is 16 residues long. V shed 6 bases and J shed 7 bases, with 24 bases lying between them. CDR1 and CDR2 (germline): MDHEN, SYDVKM. The CDR3 nucleotides read TGTGCCAGCAGACAATCGGTTATCGGCACCCCGGGTGGCTACACCTTC. Protein sequence: CASRQSVIGTPGGYTF.

This clone was picked up a small number of times. The rearrangement joins TRBV30 to TRBJ1-2; 8 nucleotides line up with TRBD1. The CDR3 contains 15 residues. Losses at the gene ends were 1 base for V and 3 bases for J; bases not matched to a gene: 7. Germline V gene sequence: CDR1 GTSNPN, CDR2 SVGIG (reference sequence). CDR3 sequence: CAWSATRQGYYGYTF. CDR3 in DNA: TGTGCCTGGAGTGCCACCCGACAGGGGTACTATGGCTACACCTTC.

The chain is built from TRBV6-6 and TRBJ1-5; 8 bases match TRBD1. The CDR3 contains 14 residues. Germline CDR1 and CDR2: MNHNY and SVGAGI (reference sequence). J lost 7 bases, V lost 6 bases, and 8 bases had no gene match. CDR3 sequence: CASRLQGAGQPQHF. Written as DNA, the CDR3 is TGTGCCAGCAGGCTCCAGGGGGCCGGCCAGCCCCAGCATTTT.

V is TRBV6-2 or TRBV6-3 and J is TRBJ2-7, with 10 bases identical to TRBD2. The J segment lost 3 bases and the V segment lost 0 bases, leaving 5 bases of the junction unmatched. The CDR3 extends over 16 amino acids. CDR1 and CDR2 from the germline V gene are MNHEY and SVGEGT. CDR3 nucleotide sequence: TGTGCCAGCAGTTACTCGAAGGGACTAGCGAACTACGAGCAGTACTTC. This gives the protein CASSYSKGLANYEQYF.

The V call is TRBV2, the J call TRBJ1-5; 7 nucleotides match TRBD1. This CDR3 contains 13 residues. The V and J ends lost 7 bases and 4 bases, in that order; junction bases with no gene match: 4. Germline V gene lookup returns CDR1 SNHLY and CDR2 FYNNEI. In nucleotides, the CDR3 is TGTGCCAGCAAAACAGGGGCGAATCAGCCCCAGCATTTT. It specifies CASKTGANQPQHF.

This rearrangement joins TRBV10-1 to TRBJ1-2; unclear D gene. The CDR3 is made up of 13 amino acids. V lost 3 bases to trimming and J lost 0 bases, with 5 bases between them. The germline V gene encodes CDR1 WNHNN and CDR2 SYGVQD (reference sequence). The CDR3 protein is CASSDLPNYGYTF. DNA for the CDR3: TGCGCCAGCAGTGATCTTCCTAACTATGGCTACACCTTC.

The CDR3 region has the DNA TGTGCCTGGAGCACCACCGGGACAGGGACCCGGTTCTTC. This translates into CAWSTTGTGTRFF. The chain recombines TRBV30 with TRBJ2-1, with 9 bases lining up with TRBD1. The length of the CDR3 is 13 residues. V was clipped by 3 bases and J by 15 bases; unmatched bases: 12. Germline V gene lookup returns CDR1 GTSNPN and CDR2 SVGIG (reference sequence).

J is TRBJ1-3 and V is TRBV10-3; tentatively, D is TRBD1 (5 bases). Looked up from germline, CDR1 is ENHRY and CDR2 is SYGVKD. The germline V and J ends were trimmed by 5 bases and 4 bases, with 12 bases remaining between them. CDR3 length: 14 residues. This CDR3 is CAISRGGVGNTIYF. In nucleotides, the CDR3 is TGTGCCATCAGTCGTGGGGGGGTCGGAAACACCATATATTTT.

The chain carries TRBV28 and TRBJ2-7, with 11 bases identical to TRBD2. The CDR3 spans 18 residues. The J segment lost 6 bases and the V segment lost 3 bases, leaving 16 bases of the junction unmatched. Germline CDR1 is MDHEN and CDR2 is SYDVKM. The DNA of the CDR3 is TGTGCCAGCAGTTTCCTAGCGGGAGGTTTGTTACTGTTTCGCGAGCAGTACTTC. Translation: CASSFLAGGLLLFREQYF. The full variable domain, completed using reference TRBV28 and TRBJ2-7, is DVKVTQSSRYLVKRTGEKVFLECVQDMDHENMFWYRQDPGLGLRLIYFSYDVKMKEKGDIPEGYSVSREKKERFSLILESASTNQTSMYLCASSFLAGGLLLFREQYFGPGTRLTVT.

This chain connects TRBV24-1 to TRBJ2-6; TRBD1 might be the D (6 bases). The CDR3 runs 15 residues. V lost 3 bases, J lost 1 base, and 6 bases lay in between. Germline lookup yields CDR1 KGHDR and CDR2 SFDVKD. The CDR3 spells CATSDRGSGANVLTF. CDR3 bases: TGTGCCACCAGTGATAGGGGGTCTGGGGCCAACGTCCTGACTTTC.

This rearrangement joins TRBV5-1 to TRBJ2-5; possibly TRBD2 for D (6 bases). Germline V gene sequence: CDR1 SGHRS, CDR2 YFSETQ. With 4 bases removed from V and 0 bases from J, the gap between germline ends came to 10 bases. This CDR3 contains 14 residues. As DNA, the CDR3 is TGCGCCAGCAGCCGGGGGTGGGACCAAGAGACCCAGTACTTC. This encodes CASSRGWDQETQYF.

This clone has only one observation. The chain is built from TRBV5-5 and TRBJ1-2, with D possibly being TRBD1 (5 bases). Germline V gives CDR1 SGHKS, CDR2 YYEKEE (reference sequence). The CDR3 covers 15 residues. Trimming removed 0 bases from V and 0 bases from J, with 9 bases in between. CDR3 in DNA: TGTGCCAGCAGCTTGGAGGCAGGGACTAACTATGGCTACACCTTC. Its translation: CASSLEAGTNYGYTF.

For the CDR3, the DNA is TGTGCCAGCAGCGCGGGACAGAACTATGGCTACACCTTC. Its translation: CASSAGQNYGYTF. The gene calls are TRBV11-2 and TRBJ1-2, with TRBD1 identical over 7 bases. CDR3 length: 13 residues. V lost 5 bases and J lost 2; bases outside the gene matches: 2. Germline CDR1 and CDR2: SGHAT and FQNNGV.

The rearrangement uses TRBV9 and TRBJ1-3, with TRBD1 matching over 8 bases. Germline V gives CDR1 SGDLS, CDR2 YYNGEE. The V gene end was trimmed by 4 bases and the J gene end by 4 bases; junction bases not matched to a gene: 7. The CDR3 length is 15 residues. The CDR3 spells CASSPRDRPGNTIYF. The CDR3, as DNA: TGTGCCAGCAGCCCAAGGGACAGGCCAGGAAACACCATATATTTT.

DNA of the CDR3: TGTGCCAGCAGCCAAGTGACCGGGGGTTCACCCCTCCACTTT. Translation gives CASSQVTGGSPLHF. The J gene is TRBJ1-6, the V gene TRBV14, with D possibly being TRBD1 (5 bases). The CDR3 spans 14 residues. Between the trimmed V and J ends, which lost 1 base and 9 bases, there was a span of 10 bases. Germline V lookup: CDR1 SGHDN, CDR2 FVKESK.

The chain has TRBV3-1 (or the pseudogene TRBV3-2) and TRBJ1-1; 8 bases fit TRBD1. The CDR3 is 16 residues long. Germline CDR1 and CDR2: LGHDT and YNNKEL (reference sequence). V lost 4 bases, J lost 1 base, and 8 bases stayed unmatched. CDR3 residues: CASSRDKQGGNTEAFF. The CDR3, as DNA: TGTGCCAGCAGCCGAGATAAACAGGGGGGGAACACTGAAGCTTTCTTT.

The V call is TRBV6-5, the J call TRBJ1-2, with TRBD1 identical over 7 bases. The CDR3 runs 11 residues. In germline, CDR1 is MNHEY, CDR2 SVGAGI. V trimming: 9 bases; J trimming: 7 bases; junction bases outside the gene matches: 5. CDR3 in DNA: TGTGCCAGTGAAGGGGGCTCTGGCTACACCTTC. Residues: CASEGGSGYTF.